The T cell receptor (beta chain) under discussion was sequenced for a study of identical twins. Looked up from germline, CDR1 is MDHEN and CDR2 is SYDVKM. The CDR3 extends over 15 amino acids. J gave up 8 bases and V 6 bases, and 12 bases lay outside the gene matches. This clonotype was found a few times. Its antigen is not known. MiXCR, run by TCRdb on the 5' RACE reads, gives a single entry per CDR3 protein. The table includes just under 550,000 distinct CDR3 sequences, about 16% detected once. General study findings and limits: Fewer insertions characterized abundant cord blood beta clonotypes, whereas memory repertoires showed none.

The same sample was also used in a study of yellow fever vaccine responses in identical twins.

The sequence came from a woman aged 18-35 years in good health. The chain links TRBV28 to TRBJ2-4, with TRBD2 matching over 8 bases. The source material was CD4+ T cells sorted from blood. This CDR3 reads CASSPGVGRGDIQYF. CDR3 DNA: TGTGCCAGCAGCCCCGGGGTCGGGAGGGGGGACATTCAGTACTTC.